The 8 T cell receptor beta chains presented below share a single source sample, sequenced in a study of PD-1 blockade in mismatch repair-deficient tumors. TCRdb's copy holds only in-frame clones and misses some; the assay was immunoSEQ multiplex PCR. This sample has about 39,000 clones, with around 80% found just once. The sequencing used PBMCs, collected less than 40 weeks after starting pembrolizumab. The receptors originated from an adult with mismatch repair-deficient cancer.

The chain employs TRBV19 and TRBJ2-1, with D perhaps TRBD2 (6 bases). This CDR3 region has 17 residues. Germline loops: CDR1 LNHDA, CDR2 SQIVND (reference sequence). V dropped 3 bases and J dropped 8 bases, with 23 bases sitting between them. The CDR3 DNA is TGTGCCAGTAGTATCGAGTGGCACGAGTGGGGGGAGGATGAGCAGTTCTTC. This translates into CASSIEWHEWGEDEQFF.

The chain combines TRBV19 with TRBJ1-5, with D perhaps matching TRBD1 (6 bases). The V and J ends lost 9 bases and 2 bases respectively, with 17 bases between them. Germline V gene lookup returns CDR1 LNHDA and CDR2 SQIVND (reference sequence). There are 15 residues in the CDR3. CDR3 in amino acids: CASTRRQEGNQPQHF. DNA of the CDR3: TGTGCCAGCACCCGTCGACAGGAGGGCAATCAGCCCCAGCATTTT.

This clone was seen once. The rearrangement links TRBV15 to TRBJ1-4, with 9 bases identical to TRBD1. V was clipped by 3 bases and J by 8 bases; unmatched bases: 10. The CDR3 contains 16 residues. Germline V gene sequence: CDR1 LNHNV, CDR2 YYDKDF (reference sequence). The CDR3 loop is CATSSQIGTGKEKLFF. In DNA, the CDR3 is TGTGCCACCAGCAGCCAAATCGGGACAGGGAAAGAAAAACTGTTTTTT.

CDR3 nucleotides: TGTGCCAGCAGCGTCCGGGACACAAGTGGTGGCTACACCTTC. Translated: CASSVRDTSGGYTF. The chain uses TRBV9 and TRBJ1-2, with D maybe TRBD1 (6 bases). V shed 2 bases and J shed 7 bases, with 15 bases lying between them. This CDR3 spans 14 amino acids. Germline lookup yields CDR1 SGDLS and CDR2 YYNGEE.

Here the CDR3 DNA reads TGTGCCAGCGTTTCTATTAACACCGGGGAGCTGTTTTTT. This translates into CASVSINTGELFF. The chain joins TRBV6-5 to TRBJ2-2; D gene unclear. Germline V gene lookup returns CDR1 MNHEY and CDR2 SVGAGI. CDR3 length equals 13 residues. Deletions cut 8 bases from V and 2 bases from J, with 9 bases between.

The rearrangement links TRBV19 to TRBJ2-6, with 7 bases fitting TRBD1. The CDR3 covers 15 residues. Trimming cost V 7 bases and J 0 bases; bases outside gene matches: 3. Germline lookup yields CDR1 LNHDA and CDR2 SQIVND (reference sequence). CDR3 amino acids: CASTGQRSGANVLTF. The CDR3 DNA follows: TGTGCCAGTACGGGACAGCGCTCTGGGGCCAACGTCCTGACTTTC.

V and J are TRBV5-5 and TRBJ1-4, with a possible D match to TRBD1 (5 bases). In germline, CDR1 is SGHKS, CDR2 YYEKEE (reference sequence). With 3 bases removed from V and 10 bases from J, the gap between germline ends came to 19 bases. This CDR3 contains 15 residues. CDR3 bases: TGTGCCAGCAGCTACGAAGGTCCTATAGGGGCAAAACTGTTTTTT. Amino acid sequence: CASSYEGPIGAKLFF.

The chain joins TRBV6-4 to TRBJ1-5; TRBD1 matches at 10 bases. Per germline, CDR1 MRHNA and CDR2 SNTAGT. This CDR3 comprises 15 residues. The J segment lost 7 bases and the V segment lost 11 bases, leaving 14 bases of the junction unmatched. CDR3 sequence (DNA): TGTGCCGGACTCCGGGACAGGGGAAACCGGCAGCCCCAGCATTTT. Translation gives CAGLRDRGNRQPQHF.